These 3 T cell receptor beta chains came from one sample sequenced in a study of blood T cells in healthy people across ages (dated by TCRdb to the mid-2010s). Library method: 5' RACE. Sequenced on an Illumina HiSeq 2500. A second PCR of roughly 6 to 11 cycles was run with a J-beta primer mix and a sample-barcoded 5' primer. Using fastp at Q25 and MiXCR, TCRdb reprocessed the public reads and kept productive beta chains. CDR3 protein sequences are deduplicated, and each keeps its most common genes and DNA. The sample data list roughly 790,000 distinct CDR3 sequences, and roughly 47% of these were observed just once. The top ten constitute around 20% of the sample. Sequencing input: blood. These receptors were taken from a woman aged 60-70 years in good health.

The V and J genes are TRBV18 and TRBJ1-5; D possibly corresponds to TRBD1 (5 bases). Germline V gives CDR1 KGHSH, CDR2 LQKENI. Trimming pared 6 bases from V and 0 bases from J, leaving 15 bases between. The CDR3 is 16 amino acids. CDR3 residues: CASSSRQSSSNQPQHF. CDR3 sequence (DNA): TGTGCCAGCTCCTCGAGACAGAGTAGTAGCAATCAGCCCCAGCATTTT.

This clonotype was observed a handful of times. J is TRBJ2-5 and V is TRBV30; D is uncertain. Per germline, CDR1 GTSNPN and CDR2 SVGIG (reference sequence). CDR3 length equals 11 residues. The V end lost 1 base, the J end lost 5 bases, and 5 bases lay between the germline ends. CDR3 nucleotide sequence: TGTGCCTGGAGTGAGGGTGAGACCCAGTACTTC. Protein sequence: CAWSEGETQYF.

This sequence joins TRBV25-1 and TRBJ2-3, with a weak D call TRBD2 (6 bases). The CDR3 spans 11 residues. Trimming pared 8 bases from V and 6 bases from J, leaving 9 bases between. Germline loops: CDR1 MGHDK, CDR2 SYGVNS. Written as DNA, the CDR3 is TGTGCCAGCCGACGGGGGGATACGCAGTATTTT. As protein: CASRRGDTQYF.